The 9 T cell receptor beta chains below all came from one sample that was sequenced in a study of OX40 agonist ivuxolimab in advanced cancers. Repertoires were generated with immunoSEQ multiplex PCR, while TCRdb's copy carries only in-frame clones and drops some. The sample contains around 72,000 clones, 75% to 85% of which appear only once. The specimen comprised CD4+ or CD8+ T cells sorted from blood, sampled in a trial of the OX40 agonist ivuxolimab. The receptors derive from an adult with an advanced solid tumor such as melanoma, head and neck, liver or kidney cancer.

The CDR3, as DNA: TGTGCCAGCACTTCACTGACTAGCACTATATCCCAAGAGACCCAGTACTTC. This encodes CASTSLTSTISQETQYF. The chain employs TRBV18 and TRBJ2-5; 7 bases fit TRBD2. The germline V gene has CDR1 KGHSH and CDR2 LQKENI. V was clipped by 8 bases and J by 1 base; unmatched bases: 16. The CDR3 consists of 17 residues.

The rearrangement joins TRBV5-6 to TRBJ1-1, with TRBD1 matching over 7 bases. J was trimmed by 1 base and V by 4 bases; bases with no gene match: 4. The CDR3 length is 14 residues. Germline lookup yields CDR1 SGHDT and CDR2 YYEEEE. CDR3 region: CASSLGQSNTEAFF. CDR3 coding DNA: TGTGCCAGCAGCCTGGGACAGTCGAACACTGAAGCTTTCTTT.

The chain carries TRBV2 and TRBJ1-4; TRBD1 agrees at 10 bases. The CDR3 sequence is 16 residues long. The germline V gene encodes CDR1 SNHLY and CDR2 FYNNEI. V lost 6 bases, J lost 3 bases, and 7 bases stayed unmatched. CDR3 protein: CASSLTGGPSNEKLFF. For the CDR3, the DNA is TGTGCCAGCAGCTTGACAGGGGGCCCTTCTAATGAAAAACTGTTTTTT.

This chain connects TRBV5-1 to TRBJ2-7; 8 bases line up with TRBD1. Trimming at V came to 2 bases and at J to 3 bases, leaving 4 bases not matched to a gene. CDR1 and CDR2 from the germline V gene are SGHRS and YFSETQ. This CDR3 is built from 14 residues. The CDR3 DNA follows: TGCGCCAGCAGCTTCCAGGGGGCGGGCTACGAGCAGTACTTC. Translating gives CASSFQGAGYEQYF.

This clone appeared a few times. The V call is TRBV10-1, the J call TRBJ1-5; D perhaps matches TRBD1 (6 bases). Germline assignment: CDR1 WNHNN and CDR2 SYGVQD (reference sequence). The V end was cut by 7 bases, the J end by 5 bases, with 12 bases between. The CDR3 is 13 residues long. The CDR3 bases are TGCGCCAGCACCGACGGACAGCATCAGCCCCAGCATTTT. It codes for CASTDGQHQPQHF.

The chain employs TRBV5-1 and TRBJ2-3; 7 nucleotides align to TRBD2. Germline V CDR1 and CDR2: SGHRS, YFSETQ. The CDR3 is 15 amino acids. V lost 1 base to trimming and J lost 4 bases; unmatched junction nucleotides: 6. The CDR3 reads CASSLTGGRADTQYF. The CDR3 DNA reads TGCGCCAGCAGCTTGACCGGGGGGAGGGCAGATACGCAGTATTTT.

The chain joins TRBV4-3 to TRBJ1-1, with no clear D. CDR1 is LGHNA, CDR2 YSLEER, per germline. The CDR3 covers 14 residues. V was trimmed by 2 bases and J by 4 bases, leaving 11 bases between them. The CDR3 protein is CASSQFRWATEAFF. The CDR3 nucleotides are TGCGCCAGCAGCCAATTCAGGTGGGCCACTGAAGCTTTCTTT.

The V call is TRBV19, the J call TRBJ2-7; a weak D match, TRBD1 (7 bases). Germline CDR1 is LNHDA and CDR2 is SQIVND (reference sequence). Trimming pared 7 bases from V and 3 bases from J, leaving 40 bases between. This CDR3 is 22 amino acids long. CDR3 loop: CASNLYIPGLGHSGGQGYEQYV. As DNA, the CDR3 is TGTGCCAGTAACCTATATATCCCCGGTTTGGGTCACTCAGGGGGGCAGGGCTACGAGCAGTACGTC.

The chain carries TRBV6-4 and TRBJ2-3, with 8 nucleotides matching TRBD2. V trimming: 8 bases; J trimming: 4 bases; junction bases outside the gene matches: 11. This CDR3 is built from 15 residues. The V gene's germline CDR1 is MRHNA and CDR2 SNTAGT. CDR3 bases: TGTGCCAGCTCTACTGGCGGGGGGCCGGCAGATACGCAGTATTTT. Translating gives CASSTGGGPADTQYF.